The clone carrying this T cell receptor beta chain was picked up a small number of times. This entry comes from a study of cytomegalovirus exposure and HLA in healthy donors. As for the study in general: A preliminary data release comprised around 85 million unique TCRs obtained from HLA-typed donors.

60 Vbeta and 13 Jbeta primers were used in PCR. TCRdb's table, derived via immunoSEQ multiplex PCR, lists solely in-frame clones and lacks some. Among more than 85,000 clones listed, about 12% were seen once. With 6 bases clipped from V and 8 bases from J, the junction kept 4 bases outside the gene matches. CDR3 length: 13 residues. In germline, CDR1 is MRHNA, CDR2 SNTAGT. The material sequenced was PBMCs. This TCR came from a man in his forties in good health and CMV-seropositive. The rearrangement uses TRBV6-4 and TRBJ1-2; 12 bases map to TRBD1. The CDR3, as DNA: TGTGCCAGCAGGGGACAGGGGGCGAGCGGCTACACCTTC. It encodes CASRGQGASGYTF.